The rows below give T cell receptor beta chains drawn from one sample of a study of blood T cell repertoires in COVID-19. Sequenced by immunoSEQ multiplex PCR; TCRdb stores in-frame clones only, minus some. The sample yields about 14,000 clones, 84% seen once. The sample was peripheral blood. These receptors were collected from a woman aged 50 to 65 with active or convalescent COVID-19. The CDR3 runs from the conserved cysteine through the conserved F or W. D genes are given only for firm matches. Some rows mark clone size as missing; the rest say once, few, many or name a class of expanded clone.

CDR3 protein: CASAQGDSGANVLTF; CDR3 DNA: TGTGCCAGCGCTCAGGGCGACTCTGGGGCCAACGTCCTGACTTTC; D gene: NA; clone size: NA; CDR3 length: 15; J gene: TRBJ2-6; V gene: TRBV25-1
CDR3 protein: CASSRQGFHTEAFF; CDR3 DNA: TGTGCCAGCAGTCGACAGGGGTTTCACACTGAAGCTTTCTTT; D gene: TRBD1; clone size: NA; CDR3 length: 14; J gene: TRBJ1-1; V gene: TRBV27
CDR3 protein: CASSPGDRGLEETQYF; CDR3 DNA: TGTGCCAGTAGTCCCGGGGACAGGGGTCTTGAAGAGACCCAGTACTTC; D gene: TRBD1; clone size: NA; CDR3 length: 16; J gene: TRBJ2-5; V gene: TRBV19
CDR3 protein: CASSLVAGYEQYF; CDR3 DNA: TGTGCCAGCAGCTTAGTGGCGGGATACGAGCAGTACTTC; D gene: NA; clone size: NA; CDR3 length: 13; J gene: TRBJ2-7; V gene: TRBV11-2
CDR3 protein: CASSWGSGEGQETQYF; CDR3 DNA: TGCGCCAGCAGCTGGGGCTCAGGTGAAGGCCAAGAGACCCAGTACTTC; D gene: NA; clone size: NA; CDR3 length: 16; J gene: TRBJ2-5; V gene: TRBV5-1
CDR3 protein: CASSRREGGTDTQYF; CDR3 DNA: TGTGCCAGCAGCAGGAGGGAGGGTGGCACAGATACGCAGTATTTT; D gene: TRBD2; clone size: NA; CDR3 length: 15; J gene: TRBJ2-3; V gene: TRBV11-3
CDR3 protein: CASSPTSTPFSYEQYF; CDR3 DNA: TGTGCCAGCAGCCCCACATCGACACCCTTCTCCTACGAGCAGTACTTC; D gene: NA; clone size: NA; CDR3 length: 16; J gene: TRBJ2-7; V gene: TRBV7-9
CDR3 protein: CASRGFGLAGYEQYF; CDR3 DNA: TGTGCCAGCAGAGGTTTCGGACTAGCGGGCTACGAGCAGTACTTC; D gene: TRBD2; clone size: few; CDR3 length: 15; J gene: TRBJ2-7; V gene: TRBV6-5
CDR3 protein: CASSLTPSPHYGYTF; CDR3 DNA: TGTGCCAGCAGCCTTACACCCTCCCCACACTATGGCTACACCTTC; D gene: NA; clone size: NA; CDR3 length: 15; J gene: TRBJ1-2; V gene: TRBV7-9
CDR3 protein: CASSDFGGSSYEQYF; CDR3 DNA: TGTGCCAGCAGTGATTTCGGGGGGAGCTCCTACGAGCAGTACTTC; D gene: TRBD2; clone size: once; CDR3 length: 15; J gene: TRBJ2-7; V gene: TRBV25-1
CDR3 protein: CASSLRLRVGGPNEQFF; CDR3 DNA: TGTGCCAGCAGCTTACGGCTTCGGGTTGGGGGCCCCAATGAGCAGTTCTTC; D gene: NA; clone size: large; CDR3 length: 17; J gene: TRBJ2-1; V gene: TRBV7-9
CDR3 protein: CATSRDHRGASYGYTF; CDR3 DNA: TGTGCCACCAGCAGAGATCACAGGGGGGCCTCCTATGGCTACACCTTC; D gene: TRBD1; clone size: few; CDR3 length: 16; J gene: TRBJ1-2; V gene: TRBV15
CDR3 protein: CASSPGGHPNEKLFF; CDR3 DNA: TGTGCCAGCAGCCCAGGGGGACACCCTAATGAAAAACTGTTTTTT; D gene: TRBD1; clone size: NA; CDR3 length: 15; J gene: TRBJ1-4; V gene: TRBV7-9
CDR3 protein: CASRPTGDYGYTF; CDR3 DNA: TGTGCCAGCAGACCAACAGGGGACTATGGCTACACCTTC; D gene: TRBD1; clone size: few; CDR3 length: 13; J gene: TRBJ1-2; V gene: TRBV28
CDR3 protein: CASSLPLRGGKSYNEQFF; CDR3 DNA: TGTGCCAGCAGTTTACCCCTCCGGGGAGGGAAGTCCTACAATGAGCAGTTCTTC; D gene: TRBD2; clone size: NA; CDR3 length: 18; J gene: TRBJ2-1; V gene: TRBV27
CDR3 protein: CASSIAAMRDRYNEQFF; CDR3 DNA: TGTGCCAGTAGTATTGCGGCGATGCGGGACAGGTACAATGAGCAGTTCTTC; D gene: TRBD1; clone size: NA; CDR3 length: 17; J gene: TRBJ2-1; V gene: TRBV19
CDR3 protein: CASSEAGGQFF; CDR3 DNA: TGTGCCAGCAGTGAAGCGGGGGGTCAGTTCTTC; D gene: TRBD2; clone size: NA; CDR3 length: 11; J gene: TRBJ2-1; V gene: TRBV25-1
CDR3 protein: CASSEAGIQYF; CDR3 DNA: TGTGCCAGCAGTGAAGCCGGGATCCAGTACTTC; D gene: NA; clone size: once; CDR3 length: 11; J gene: TRBJ2-7; V gene: TRBV6-1
CDR3 protein: CASSVDRVGGELFF; CDR3 DNA: TGTGCCAGCAGCGTTGACAGGGTTGGCGGGGAGCTGTTTTTT; D gene: TRBD1; clone size: NA; CDR3 length: 14; J gene: TRBJ2-2; V gene: TRBV9
CDR3 protein: CASSELARTQYF; CDR3 DNA: TGTGCCAGCAGTGAATTAGCTCGGACCCAGTACTTC; D gene: NA; clone size: NA; CDR3 length: 12; J gene: TRBJ2-5; V gene: TRBV2
CDR3 protein: CASSQLAGPGETQYF; CDR3 DNA: TGTGCCAGCTCACAGCTAGCGGGACCAGGGGAGACCCAGTACTTC; D gene: TRBD2; clone size: NA; CDR3 length: 15; J gene: TRBJ2-5; V gene: TRBV18
CDR3 protein: CASSLMAGDNYEQYF; CDR3 DNA: TGTGCCAGCAGCTTAATGGCGGGAGACAACTACGAGCAGTACTTC; D gene: TRBD2; clone size: NA; CDR3 length: 15; J gene: TRBJ2-7; V gene: TRBV11-2
CDR3 protein: CASSGQGYTGELFF; CDR3 DNA: TGCGCCAGCAGTGGACAGGGCTACACCGGGGAGCTGTTTTTT; D gene: TRBD1; clone size: NA; CDR3 length: 14; J gene: TRBJ2-2; V gene: TRBV10-1
CDR3 protein: CASSFGTDTQYF; CDR3 DNA: TGTGCCAGCAGCTTCGGCACAGATACGCAGTATTTT; D gene: NA; clone size: NA; CDR3 length: 12; J gene: TRBJ2-3; V gene: TRBV11-3
CDR3 protein: CASSSGTSGKYNEQFF; CDR3 DNA: TGTGCCAGCAGCTCCGGGACTAGCGGAAAGTACAATGAGCAGTTCTTC; D gene: TRBD2; clone size: NA; CDR3 length: 16; J gene: TRBJ2-1; V gene: TRBV5-4
CDR3 protein: CASSLGTGFNQPQHF; CDR3 DNA: TGTGCCAGCAGCTTGGGGACAGGGTTCAATCAGCCCCAGCATTTT; D gene: TRBD1; clone size: NA; CDR3 length: 15; J gene: TRBJ1-5; V gene: TRBV27